This T cell receptor (beta chain) was retrieved from a study of blood T cell repertoires in COVID-19 (dated by TCRdb to 2018 to 2021). As for the study more broadly: Collaborator samples came from the United States, Italy and Spain and covered acute and convalescent phases of COVID-19. The dataset comprised deeply sampled blood TCRbeta repertoires from subjects exposed to, actively infected with, or recovered from COVID-19. The samples were drawn from the first 160 participants of the ongoing ImmuneRACE study and from some 1,300 subjects provided by 6 global collaborators. A freely available public database, intended as a resource for researchers studying the immune response to SARS-CoV-2, is where the repertoires were released. Nearly every sample came with metadata listing a de-identified subject ID, COVID-19 status, age in years and sex. The material from the prospective study consisted of cDNA or gDNA derived from T cells, B-cell-depleted T cells, or PBMCs. Where available, HLA class I and class II types were obtained from metadata supplied by the sample provider rather than from assay-based typing. Results and caveats for the whole study, not just this receptor: Clinical and demographic metadata were provided uncurated, with the amount varying by source and participant.

Collaborating institutions collected whole blood in K2EDTA tubes following their own protocols. For TCRbeta analysis, collaborator samples were shipped as frozen whole blood, as isolated PBMCs, or as DNA extracted from either sample type. The immunoSEQ Assay, a bias-controlled multiplex PCR, was used to amplify TCRbeta CDR3 regions from genomic DNA. The source study handled its data this way. The number of nucleated cells in each sample was estimated from the amplification of reference gene primers within the assay. To quantify the absolute abundance of each unique TCRbeta CDR3 rearrangement, sequence reads were collapsed and filtered. Productive Simpson clonality was computed per sample as the square root of Simpson's diversity index over productive rearrangements. The clones in this table, taken by TCRdb from immuneACCESS, are in-frame only. Not every clone is retained; where verified, under half of the shortfall comes from an unresolved V gene, and the cause of the rest is unknown. That table supplies the V and J calls and clone size; D and trimming were determined from the DNA. This sample is represented by 200,000 to 250,000 clones; 89% of them were singletons. Clones ranked in the top ten supply around 4.8% of the sample.

V drops 5 bases and J drops 11 bases, leaving 16 bases in between. The CDR3 starts with the cysteine, ends with the phenylalanine, and has 13 residues. Of the read, only the CDR3 DNA is kept; its 39 bases are in frame from base 1. Concerning this clone: Its antigen specificity is not known. Base qualities are not at hand, and no much larger clone is one base apart.

The sequenced sample was peripheral blood. This chain joins TRBV12-3 or TRBV12-4 to TRBJ1-5; the D gene cannot be named for sure. The source is a woman in her thirties or forties with acute or convalescent COVID-19. CDR3 protein: CASSPTWREAQHF. Read as DNA, the sequence is TGTGCCAGCAGTCCAACTTGGAGGGAGGCCCAGCATTTT.